This T cell receptor (beta chain) derives from a study of breast tumors, draining lymph nodes, adjacent tissues. Findings of the study overall: Tumors had less TCR diversity than lymph nodes, more than nontumor tissue. The data were judged consistent with most tumor T cells coming from lymph node and expanding in tumor. Data only fit, rather than demonstrated, lymph node origin of most tumor T cells. Tumor and nontumor repertoires were significantly more similar in luminal-like than in basal-like breast cancer.

Germline V lookup: CDR1 MNHEY, CDR2 SMNVEV (reference sequence). The CDR3 has 16 residues. Between the trimmed V and J ends, which lost 8 bases and 5 bases, there was a span of 24 bases. MiXCR was run by TCRdb on the multiplex PCR reads, yielding one entry per CDR3 protein. This sample has roughly 100,000 distinct CDR3 sequences, with less than 40% found just once. Axillary draining lymph nodes of breast cancer patients supplied the node samples. As for this clonotype: The target antigen is unknown.

The chain couples TRBV27 to TRBJ2-5, with D possibly matching TRBD1 (6 bases). Sequencing was performed on axillary lymph node tissue. The TCR comes from a female donor with breast cancer. Some clones in this sample may be carry-over from other donors' samples. The CDR3 coding sequence is TGTGCCAGCTTAACCAGGGGCGCGAGCTGGCCCGAGACCCAGTACTTC. Translation gives CASLTRGASWPETQYF.